This TCR beta chain was recorded in a study of T cell changes during pregnancy in multiple sclerosis (dated by TCRdb to about 2019). With respect to the entire study: Changes in the T cell repertoire over the course of pregnancy were examined in this study in women with multiple sclerosis.

Regarding this clone: Its cognate antigen has yet to be identified. No much larger clonotype is one base removed from it; base qualities were not supplied.

Libraries were built with the immunoSEQ multiplex PCR assay. As stored in TCRdb, this immuneACCESS dataset retains in-frame rearrangements with V and J assigned. A fraction of the clones does not appear; measured against another copy, unresolved V genes explain less than half of the discrepancy, and the remainder lacks a known reason. For this sample the table gives roughly 59,000 clones, of which about 93% were detected only once. 2.5% to 4% of the sample comes from the top ten. According to the germline V gene (reference sequence), CDR1 reads SEHNR and CDR2 reads FQNEAQ. The CDR3 goes from the cysteine to the phenylalanine over 14 residues. The sequence is cut down to CDR3 DNA, 42 bases in frame from base 1. V and J lose 6 bases and 2 bases, and a span of 10 bases separates them.

The receptor comes from a female donor with multiple sclerosis, enrolled in a pregnancy study. The receptor chain draws on TRBV7-9 and TRBJ1-4, with a weak D call of TRBD1 (5 bases match). The sequences come from CD8+ T cells from peripheral blood mononuclear cells, collected in the second trimester of pregnancy. The DNA is TGTGCCAGCAGTTCTTCAGGGACTAATGAAAAACTGTTTTTT. This translates into CASSSSGTNEKLFF.